The rows below give T cell receptor beta chains drawn from one sample of a study of shared clonotypes between healthy human individuals. Profiled with immunoSEQ multiplex PCR; TCRdb holds only in-frame clones, not every one. The profile shows about 490,000 clones, 65% to 80% of them singletons. The specimen was PBMCs. These receptors originate from a woman between 35 and 50 years old in good health. Some clones in this sample may be carry-over from other donors' samples. CDR3s include the opening cysteine and the closing phenylalanine or tryptophan. Not every row has a clone size; where given, it reads once, few, many or a size class.

v_gene: TRBV7-2; j_gene: TRBJ1-4; abundance: NA; CDR3aa: CASSLLGQENEKLFF
v_gene: TRBV7-7; j_gene: TRBJ2-2; abundance: NA; CDR3aa: CASSLVASGAVNTGELFF
v_gene: TRBV19; j_gene: TRBJ2-7; abundance: NA; CDR3aa: CASSRAGPYEQYF
v_gene: TRBV30; j_gene: TRBJ2-5; abundance: NA; CDR3aa: CAWTGQETQYF
v_gene: TRBV29-1; j_gene: TRBJ2-3; abundance: NA; CDR3aa: CSVDHRRGDTQYF
v_gene: TRBV9; j_gene: TRBJ2-5; abundance: once; CDR3aa: CASSPDWAKTQYF
v_gene: TRBV18; j_gene: TRBJ1-1; abundance: few; CDR3aa: CASSPDRVGMNTEAFF
v_gene: TRBV5-1; j_gene: TRBJ2-2; abundance: NA; CDR3aa: CASSHEGGRDGGELFF
v_gene: TRBV27; j_gene: TRBJ2-2; abundance: NA; CDR3aa: CASSFSTNPGAGELFF
v_gene: TRBV6-5; j_gene: TRBJ2-7; abundance: NA; CDR3aa: CASKLGLAAYEQYF
v_gene: TRBV28; j_gene: TRBJ2-1; abundance: NA; CDR3aa: CASSLGGGNEQFF
v_gene: TRBV9; j_gene: TRBJ1-1; abundance: NA; CDR3aa: CASSVAGNTEAFF
v_gene: TRBV6-6; j_gene: TRBJ1-1; abundance: NA; CDR3aa: CASSLPDTKNTEAFF
v_gene: TRBV6-5; j_gene: TRBJ1-4; abundance: NA; CDR3aa: CASSPQGWGNEKLFF
v_gene: TRBV11-2; j_gene: TRBJ2-2; abundance: NA; CDR3aa: CASSRISGTSGTWELFF
v_gene: TRBV5-1; j_gene: TRBJ2-2; abundance: NA; CDR3aa: CASSPTSGRARELFF
v_gene: TRBV7-9; j_gene: TRBJ2-5; abundance: once; CDR3aa: CASSVTGGLETQYF
v_gene: TRBV7-2; j_gene: TRBJ2-3; abundance: NA; CDR3aa: CASSYTDTQYF
v_gene: TRBV7-9; j_gene: TRBJ1-1; abundance: NA; CDR3aa: CASSLFAGEDTEAFF
v_gene: TRBV5-8; j_gene: TRBJ2-1; abundance: NA; CDR3aa: CASSLEGQFF
v_gene: TRBV7-2; j_gene: TRBJ1-1; abundance: NA; CDR3aa: CASSSPDRGGTEAFF
v_gene: TRBV7-9; j_gene: TRBJ2-3; abundance: NA; CDR3aa: CASSFQREGSLSDTQYF
v_gene: TRBV4-1; j_gene: TRBJ1-2; abundance: NA; CDR3aa: CASSRAGHRIYGYTF
v_gene: TRBV21-1; j_gene: TRBJ2-7; abundance: NA; CDR3aa: CASSKRTRSGRPSSYEQYF
v_gene: TRBV7-8; j_gene: TRBJ2-7; abundance: NA; CDR3aa: CASSLELAGGPNEQYF
v_gene: TRBV7-4; j_gene: TRBJ2-7; abundance: NA; CDR3aa: CASSWNPKVGTSGRGDSYEQYF
v_gene: TRBV29-1; j_gene: TRBJ2-1; abundance: NA; CDR3aa: CSVVTSGSGEQFF
v_gene: TRBV28; j_gene: TRBJ1-4; abundance: NA; CDR3aa: CASQGNEKLFF
v_gene: TRBV6-5; j_gene: TRBJ2-5; abundance: NA; CDR3aa: CASSYSHNPEETQYF
v_gene: TRBV5-6; j_gene: TRBJ2-5; abundance: many; CDR3aa: CASSRTGWETQYF
v_gene: TRBV2; j_gene: TRBJ2-3; abundance: NA; CDR3aa: CASSDGGEGTDTQYF
v_gene: TRBV2; j_gene: TRBJ2-3; abundance: NA; CDR3aa: CASSSGYTQYF
v_gene: TRBV10-3; j_gene: TRBJ1-3; abundance: NA; CDR3aa: CAISESQDRGRNTIYF
v_gene: TRBV5-6; j_gene: TRBJ2-5; abundance: NA; CDR3aa: CASSLARGRVGETQYF
v_gene: TRBV9; j_gene: TRBJ1-4; abundance: NA; CDR3aa: CASSVAGESEKLFF
v_gene: TRBV28; j_gene: TRBJ1-1; abundance: NA; CDR3aa: CASRNREGGTEAFF